This T cell receptor (beta chain) was retrieved from a study of T cell changes during pregnancy in multiple sclerosis. With 0 bases removed from V and 7 bases from J, the gap between germline ends came to 4 bases. Germline assignment: CDR1 SGDLS and CDR2 YYNGEE. The CDR3 contains 12 residues. The protocol was immunoSEQ multiplex PCR, while the TCRdb copy is restricted to in-frame clones and leaves out a portion. The repertoire holds fewer than 95,000 clones, with 90% to 95% as singletons. Sequences were derived from peripheral blood, sampled in the first trimester of pregnancy. The TCR comes from a female donor with multiple sclerosis, enrolled in a pregnancy study. This chain uses TRBV9 with TRBJ2-2, with D uncertain. DNA of the CDR3: TGTGCCAGCAGCGTAGGCGACGGGGAGCTGTTTTTT. Translation: CASSVGDGELFF.